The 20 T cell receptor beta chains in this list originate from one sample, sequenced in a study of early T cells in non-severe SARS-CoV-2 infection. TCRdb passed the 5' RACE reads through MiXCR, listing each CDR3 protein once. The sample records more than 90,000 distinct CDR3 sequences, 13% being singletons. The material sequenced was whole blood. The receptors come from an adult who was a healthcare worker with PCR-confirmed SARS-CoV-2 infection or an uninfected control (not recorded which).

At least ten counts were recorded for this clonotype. The CDR3 DNA reads TGTGCCAGCACCTTTTGGAAAGGGACAGGATTACACAATGAGCAGTTCTTC. It codes for CASTFWKGTGLHNEQFF. J is TRBJ2-1 and V is TRBV7-2; 8 bases match TRBD1. V was clipped by 7 bases and J by 5 bases; unmatched bases: 16. The CDR3 extends over 17 amino acids. CDR1 and CDR2 (germline): SGHTA, FQGNSA.

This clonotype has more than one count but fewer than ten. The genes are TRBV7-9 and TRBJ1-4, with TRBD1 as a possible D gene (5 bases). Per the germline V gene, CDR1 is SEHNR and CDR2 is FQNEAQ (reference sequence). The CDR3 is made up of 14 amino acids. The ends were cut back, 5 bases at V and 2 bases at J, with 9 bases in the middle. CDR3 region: CASSARGTNEKLFF. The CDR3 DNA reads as TGTGCCAGCAGCGCTAGGGGTACTAATGAAAAACTGTTTTTT.

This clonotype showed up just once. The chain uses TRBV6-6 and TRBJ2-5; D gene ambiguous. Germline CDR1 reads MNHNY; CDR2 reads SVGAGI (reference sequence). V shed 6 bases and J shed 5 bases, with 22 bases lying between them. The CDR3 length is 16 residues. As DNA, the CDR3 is TGTGCCAGCAGCTTCAGCCGCAGCAAGCGTGAGGAGACCCAGTACTTC. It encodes CASSFSRSKREETQYF.

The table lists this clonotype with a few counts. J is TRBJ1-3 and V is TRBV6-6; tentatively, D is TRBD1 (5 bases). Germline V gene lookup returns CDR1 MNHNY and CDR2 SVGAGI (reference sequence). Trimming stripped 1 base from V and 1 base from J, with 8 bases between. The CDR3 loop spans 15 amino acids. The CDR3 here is CASSYFRASGNTIYF. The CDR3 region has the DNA TGTGCCAGCAGTTACTTCAGGGCTTCTGGAAACACCATATATTTT.

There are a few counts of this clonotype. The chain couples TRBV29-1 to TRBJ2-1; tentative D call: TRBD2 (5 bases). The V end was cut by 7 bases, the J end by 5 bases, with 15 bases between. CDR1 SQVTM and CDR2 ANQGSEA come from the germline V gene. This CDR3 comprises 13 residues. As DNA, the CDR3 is TGCAGCGCCCGGAGGTACGGAAACAATGAGCAGTTCTTC. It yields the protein CSARRYGNNEQFF.

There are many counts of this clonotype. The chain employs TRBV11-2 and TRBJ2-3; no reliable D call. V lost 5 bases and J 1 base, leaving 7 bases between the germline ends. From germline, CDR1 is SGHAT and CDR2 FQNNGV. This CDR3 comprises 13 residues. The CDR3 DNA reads TGTGCCAGCAGCGCCGATCGCACAGATACGCAGTATTTT. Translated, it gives CASSADRTDTQYF.

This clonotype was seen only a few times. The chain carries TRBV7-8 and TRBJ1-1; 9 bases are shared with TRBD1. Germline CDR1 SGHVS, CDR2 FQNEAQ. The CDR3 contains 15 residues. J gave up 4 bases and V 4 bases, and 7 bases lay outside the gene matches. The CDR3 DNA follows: TGTGCCAGCAGCTCACAGGGGGCGCTTCCCACTGAAGCTTTCTTT. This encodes CASSSQGALPTEAFF.

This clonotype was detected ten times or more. The CDR3 protein is CASSPVRERTGELFF. Written as DNA, the CDR3 is TGTGCCAGCTCACCAGTCAGGGAAAGAACCGGGGAGCTGTTTTTT. The rearrangement uses TRBV18 and TRBJ2-2; tentatively, D is TRBD1 (5 bases). In germline, CDR1 is KGHSH, CDR2 LQKENI. CDR3 size: 15 residues. Trimming took 2 bases from V and 5 from J, leaving 12 bases between them.

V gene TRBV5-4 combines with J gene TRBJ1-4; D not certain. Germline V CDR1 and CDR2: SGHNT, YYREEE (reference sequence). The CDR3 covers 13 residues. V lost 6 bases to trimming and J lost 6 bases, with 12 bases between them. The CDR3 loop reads CASKAAVDEKLFF. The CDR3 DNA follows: TGTGCCAGCAAGGCCGCCGTGGATGAAAAACTGTTTTTT.

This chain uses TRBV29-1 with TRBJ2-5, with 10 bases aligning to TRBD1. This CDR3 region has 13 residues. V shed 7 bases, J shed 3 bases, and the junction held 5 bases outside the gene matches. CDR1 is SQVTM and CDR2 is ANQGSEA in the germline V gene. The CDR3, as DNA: TGCAGCGCCCTCGGGACAGGGGAAGAGACCCAGTACTTC. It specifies CSALGTGEETQYF.

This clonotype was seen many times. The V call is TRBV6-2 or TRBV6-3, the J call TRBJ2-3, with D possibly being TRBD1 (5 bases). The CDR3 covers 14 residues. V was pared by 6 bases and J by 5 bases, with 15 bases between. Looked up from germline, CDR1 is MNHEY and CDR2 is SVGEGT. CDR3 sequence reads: CASRYRLSGDTQYF. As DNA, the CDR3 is TGTGCCAGCAGGTACAGGTTAAGTGGAGATACGCAGTATTTT.

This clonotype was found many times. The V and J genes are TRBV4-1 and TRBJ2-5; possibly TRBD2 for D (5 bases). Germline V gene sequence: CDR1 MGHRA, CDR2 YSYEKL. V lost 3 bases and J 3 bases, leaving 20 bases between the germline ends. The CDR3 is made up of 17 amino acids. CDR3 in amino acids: CASSQVDFGLPKETQYF. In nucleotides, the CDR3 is TGCGCCAGCAGCCAGGTGGATTTTGGACTCCCAAAAGAGACCCAGTACTTC.

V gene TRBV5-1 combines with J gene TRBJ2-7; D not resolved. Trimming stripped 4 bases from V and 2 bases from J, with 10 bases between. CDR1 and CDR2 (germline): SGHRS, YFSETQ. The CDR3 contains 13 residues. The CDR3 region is CASSANGPYEQYF. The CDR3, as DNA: TGCGCCAGCAGCGCGAACGGCCCCTACGAGCAGTACTTC.

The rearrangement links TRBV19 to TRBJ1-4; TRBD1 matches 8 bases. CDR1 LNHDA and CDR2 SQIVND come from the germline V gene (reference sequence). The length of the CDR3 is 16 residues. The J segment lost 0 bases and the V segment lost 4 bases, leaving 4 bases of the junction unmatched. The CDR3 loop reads CASSRTGTATNEKLFF. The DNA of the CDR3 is TGTGCCAGTAGTAGGACAGGGACCGCAACTAATGAAAAACTGTTTTTT.

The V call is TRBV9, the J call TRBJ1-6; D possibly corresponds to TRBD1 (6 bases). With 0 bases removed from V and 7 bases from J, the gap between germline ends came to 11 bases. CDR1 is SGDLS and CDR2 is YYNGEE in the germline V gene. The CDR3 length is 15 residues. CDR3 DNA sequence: TGTGCCAGCAGCGTAGGGCAGGGGCAAAATTCACCCCTCCACTTT. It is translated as CASSVGQGQNSPLHF.

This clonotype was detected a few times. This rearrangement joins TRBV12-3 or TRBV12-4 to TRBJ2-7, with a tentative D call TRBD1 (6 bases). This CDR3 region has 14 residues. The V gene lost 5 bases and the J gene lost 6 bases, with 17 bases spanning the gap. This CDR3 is CASSHDRISVEQYF. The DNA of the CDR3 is TGTGCCAGCAGTCACGACAGGATCAGTGTCGAGCAGTACTTC.

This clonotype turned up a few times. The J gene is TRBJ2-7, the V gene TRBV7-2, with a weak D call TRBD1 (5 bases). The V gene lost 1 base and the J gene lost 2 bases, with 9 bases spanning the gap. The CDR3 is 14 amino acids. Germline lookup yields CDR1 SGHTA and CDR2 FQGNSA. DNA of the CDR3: TGTGCCAGCAGCTTAGAAAAGGGGCCCTACGAGCAGTACTTC. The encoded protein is CASSLEKGPYEQYF.

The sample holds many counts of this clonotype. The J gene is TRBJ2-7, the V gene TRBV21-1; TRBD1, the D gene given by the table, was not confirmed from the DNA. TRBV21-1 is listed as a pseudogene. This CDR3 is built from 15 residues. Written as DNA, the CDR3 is TGTGCCAGCAGCACCCGGGACGGTAGCTCCTACGAGCAGTACTTC. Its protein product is CASSTRDGSSYEQYF.

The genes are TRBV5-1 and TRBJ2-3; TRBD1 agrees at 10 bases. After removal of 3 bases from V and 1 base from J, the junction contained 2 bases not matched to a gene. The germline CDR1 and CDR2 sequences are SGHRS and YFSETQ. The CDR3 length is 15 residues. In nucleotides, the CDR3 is TGCGCCAGCAGCTACGGACAGGGGGGCACAGATACGCAGTATTTT. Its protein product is CASSYGQGGTDTQYF. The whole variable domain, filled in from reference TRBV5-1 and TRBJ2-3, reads KAGVTQTPRYLIKTRGQQVTLSCSPISGHRSVSWYQQTPGQGLQFLFEYFSETQRNKGNFPGRFSGRQFSNSRSEMNVSTLELGDSALYLCASSYGQGGTDTQYFGPGTRLTVL.

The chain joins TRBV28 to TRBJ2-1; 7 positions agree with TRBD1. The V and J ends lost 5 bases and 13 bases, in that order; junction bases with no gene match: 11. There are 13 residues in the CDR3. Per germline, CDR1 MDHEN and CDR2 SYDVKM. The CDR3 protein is CASSALLGGCQFF. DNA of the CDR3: TGTGCCAGCAGTGCTCTTCTAGGGGGCTGTCAGTTCTTC.